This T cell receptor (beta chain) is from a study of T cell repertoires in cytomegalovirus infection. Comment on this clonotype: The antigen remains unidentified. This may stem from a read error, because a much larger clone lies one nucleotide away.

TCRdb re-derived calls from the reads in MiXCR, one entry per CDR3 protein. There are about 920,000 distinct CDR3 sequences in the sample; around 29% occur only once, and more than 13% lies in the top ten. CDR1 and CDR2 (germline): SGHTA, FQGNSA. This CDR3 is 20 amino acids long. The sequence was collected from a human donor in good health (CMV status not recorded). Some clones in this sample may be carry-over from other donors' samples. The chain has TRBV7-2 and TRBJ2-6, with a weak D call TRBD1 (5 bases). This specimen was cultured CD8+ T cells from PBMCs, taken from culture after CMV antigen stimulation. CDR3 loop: CVSSLRQGNYVGSGANVLTF. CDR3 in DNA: TGTGTCAGCAGCTTACGGCAGGGAAACTATGTGGGCTCTGGGGCCAACGTCCTGACTTTC. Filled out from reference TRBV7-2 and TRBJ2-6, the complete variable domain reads GAGVSQSPSNKVTEKGKDVELRCDPISGHTALYWYRQSLGQGLEFLIYFQGNSAPDKSGLPSDRFSAERTGGSVSTLTIQRTQQEDSAVYLCVSSLRQGNYVGSGANVLTFGAGSRLTVL.